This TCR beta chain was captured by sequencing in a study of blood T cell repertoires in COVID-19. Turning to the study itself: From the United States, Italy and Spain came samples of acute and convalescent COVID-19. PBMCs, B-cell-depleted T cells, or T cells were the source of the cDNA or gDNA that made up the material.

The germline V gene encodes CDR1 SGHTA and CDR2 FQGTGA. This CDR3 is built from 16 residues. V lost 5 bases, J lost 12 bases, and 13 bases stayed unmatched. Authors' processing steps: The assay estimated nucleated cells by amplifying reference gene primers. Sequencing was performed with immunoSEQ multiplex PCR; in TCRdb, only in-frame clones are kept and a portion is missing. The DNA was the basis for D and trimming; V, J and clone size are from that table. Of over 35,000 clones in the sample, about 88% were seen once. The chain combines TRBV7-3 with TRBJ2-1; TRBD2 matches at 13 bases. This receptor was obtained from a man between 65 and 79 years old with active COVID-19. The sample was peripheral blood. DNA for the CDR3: TGTGCCAGCAGCAACTACACTAGCGGGAGGGGAACTGGGCAGTTCTTC. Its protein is CASSNYTSGRGTGQFF.